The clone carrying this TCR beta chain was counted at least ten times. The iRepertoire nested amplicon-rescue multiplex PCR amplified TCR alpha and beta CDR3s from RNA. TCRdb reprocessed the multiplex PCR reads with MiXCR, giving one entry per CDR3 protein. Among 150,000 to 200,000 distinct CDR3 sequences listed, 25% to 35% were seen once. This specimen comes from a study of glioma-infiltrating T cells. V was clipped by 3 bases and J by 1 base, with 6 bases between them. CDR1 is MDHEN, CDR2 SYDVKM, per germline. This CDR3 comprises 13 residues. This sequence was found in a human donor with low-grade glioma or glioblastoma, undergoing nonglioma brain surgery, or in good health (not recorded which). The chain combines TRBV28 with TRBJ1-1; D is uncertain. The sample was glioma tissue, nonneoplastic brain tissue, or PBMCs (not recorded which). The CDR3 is CASSLVANTEAFF. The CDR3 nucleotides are TGTGCCAGCAGTTTGGTGGCGAACACTGAAGCTTTCTTT.